A selection of T cell receptor beta chains follows, all from one sample in a study of blood T cell repertoires in COVID-19. TCRdb's table, derived via immunoSEQ multiplex PCR, lists solely in-frame clones and lacks some. In the table there are some 250,000 clones, around 88% of which are singletons. Sequencing was done on a sample of peripheral blood. These receptors were collected from a woman in her twenties or thirties who had recovered from COVID-19. Both conserved end residues are part of each CDR3. The D gene is left open where the match is weak. Rows give clone size only sometimes, using once, few, many, or a class for an expanded clone.

V gene	clone size	J gene	D gene	CDR3 length	CDR3 DNA	CDR3 protein
TRBV18	.	TRBJ2-3	.	14	TGTGCCAGCTCACCAGGGGCTGGTTCAGATACGCAGTATTTT	CASSPGAGSDTQYF
TRBV2	.	TRBJ1-5	.	13	TGTGCCACCCAGGGGCATAAGAATCAGCCCCAGCATTTT	CATQGHKNQPQHF
TRBV4-3	.	TRBJ2-1	TRBD1	16	TGCGCCAGCAGCCGATATAGGACAGGGGGTGACAATGAGCAGTTCTTC	CASSRYRTGGDNEQFF
TRBV7-9	.	TRBJ1-2	TRBD1	15	TGTGCCAGCAGCTCGACAGGGGGTAGTGGCTATGGCTACACCTTC	CASSSTGGSGYGYTF
TRBV10-3	.	TRBJ2-7	.	15	TGTGCCATCAGTGAGTCGAAAGGGGCTTGGCACGAGCAGTACTTC	CAISESKGAWHEQYF
TRBV18	.	TRBJ2-7	TRBD2	15	TGTGCCAGCTCACCGCAAGAGGGACTAGCGGGCGAGCAGTACTTC	CASSPQEGLAGEQYF
TRBV3-1/TRBV3-2	.	TRBJ2-5	TRBD2	16	TGTGCCAGCAGCCGAGCCCCACTAGCGGGGCAAGAGACCCAGTACTTC	CASSRAPLAGQETQYF
TRBV27	.	TRBJ1-3	.	15	TGTGCCAGCAGTTTAGGATCAGGGCTTGGAAACACCATATATTTT	CASSLGSGLGNTIYF
TRBV7-2	few	TRBJ1-6	TRBD1	15	TGTGCCAGCAACACTCCGGGACAGGGTAATTCACCCCTCCACTTT	CASNTPGQGNSPLHF
TRBV5-4	.	TRBJ2-5	TRBD2	15	TGTGCCAGCAGCTCCCCACTAGCGGGGGAAGAGACCCAGTACTTC	CASSSPLAGEETQYF
TRBV6-6	.	TRBJ1-1	.	13	TGTGCCAGCAGTTACACTACGAACACTGAAGCTTTCTTT	CASSYTTNTEAFF
TRBV5-1	.	TRBJ2-2	.	14	TGCGCCAGCAGCTTTTCGGGACTTCCCGGGGAGCTGTTTTTT	CASSFSGLPGELFF
TRBV2	.	TRBJ2-7	TRBD1	13	TGTGCCGCCGAAGGGGACAGGTGGAACGAGCAGTACTTC	CAAEGDRWNEQYF
TRBV15	.	TRBJ1-1	TRBD1	15	TGTGCCACAACGAGCCCCGGGACAGGGGGCACTGAAGCTTTCTTT	CATTSPGTGGTEAFF
TRBV19	.	TRBJ2-7	.	14	TGTGCCAGTAGTCCCCTGCTCGGCTCCTACGAGCAGTACTTC	CASSPLLGSYEQYF
TRBV5-6	.	TRBJ1-3	.	15	TGTGCCAGCAGCTTGGTGCCGGGATCCGGAAACACCATATATTTT	CASSLVPGSGNTIYF